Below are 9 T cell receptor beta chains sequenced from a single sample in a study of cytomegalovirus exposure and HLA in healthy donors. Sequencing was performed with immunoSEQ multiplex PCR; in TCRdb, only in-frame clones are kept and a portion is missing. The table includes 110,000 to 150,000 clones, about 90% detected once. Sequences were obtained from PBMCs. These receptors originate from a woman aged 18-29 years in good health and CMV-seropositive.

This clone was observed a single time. The CDR3 region has the DNA TGTGCCAGCAGCTACGGGGGGACAGGGGGTACAGATACGCAGTATTTT. Encoded protein: CASSYGGTGGTDTQYF. The genes are TRBV7-2 and TRBJ2-3; 11 bases are a match to TRBD1. The CDR3 has 16 amino acids. Germline V gene data show CDR1 as SGHTA and CDR2 as FQGNSA. Germline trimming cut 4 bases from V and 3 bases from J; bases unmatched to any gene: 6.

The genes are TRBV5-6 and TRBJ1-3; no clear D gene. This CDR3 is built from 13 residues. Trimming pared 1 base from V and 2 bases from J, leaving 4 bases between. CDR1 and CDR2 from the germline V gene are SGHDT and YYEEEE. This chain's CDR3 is CASSLTAGNTIYF. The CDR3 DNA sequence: TGTGCCAGCAGCTTGACAGCTGGAAACACCATATATTTT.

DNA for the CDR3: TGTGCCAGCAGTTTATCCAGTGTCTATGGCTACACCTTC. It is translated as CASSLSSVYGYTF. The chain is built from TRBV27 and TRBJ1-2; D not certain. V was clipped by 0 bases and J by 4 bases, with 6 bases between them. From germline, CDR1 is MNHEY and CDR2 SMNVEV (reference sequence). The CDR3 sequence is 13 residues long.

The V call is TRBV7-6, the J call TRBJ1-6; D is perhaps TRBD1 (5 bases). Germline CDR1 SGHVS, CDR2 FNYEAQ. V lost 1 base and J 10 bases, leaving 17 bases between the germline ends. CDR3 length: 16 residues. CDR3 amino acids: CASSLGGGDGTSPLHF. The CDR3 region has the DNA TGTGCCAGCAGCTTAGGGGGAGGGGACGGCACCTCACCCCTCCACTTT.

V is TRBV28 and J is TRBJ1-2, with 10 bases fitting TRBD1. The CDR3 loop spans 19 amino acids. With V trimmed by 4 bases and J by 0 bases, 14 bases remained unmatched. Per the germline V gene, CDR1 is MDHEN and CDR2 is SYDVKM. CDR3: CASSSPAGTGESSNYGYTF. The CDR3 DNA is TGTGCCAGCAGTTCCCCTGCCGGGACAGGGGAGAGTTCTAACTATGGCTACACCTTC.

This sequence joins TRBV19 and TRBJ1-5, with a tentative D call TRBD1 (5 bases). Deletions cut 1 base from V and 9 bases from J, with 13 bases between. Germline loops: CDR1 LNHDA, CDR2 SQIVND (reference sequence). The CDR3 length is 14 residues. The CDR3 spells CASSIGGRVGPQHF. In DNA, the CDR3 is TGTGCCAGTAGTATAGGGGGCAGGGTGGGGCCCCAGCATTTT. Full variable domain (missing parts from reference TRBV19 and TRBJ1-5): DGGITQSPKYLFRKEGQNVTLSCEQNLNHDAMYWYRQDPGQGLRLIYYSQIVNDFQKGDIAEGYSVSREKKESFPLTVTSAQKNPTAFYLCASSIGGRVGPQHFGDGTRLSIL.

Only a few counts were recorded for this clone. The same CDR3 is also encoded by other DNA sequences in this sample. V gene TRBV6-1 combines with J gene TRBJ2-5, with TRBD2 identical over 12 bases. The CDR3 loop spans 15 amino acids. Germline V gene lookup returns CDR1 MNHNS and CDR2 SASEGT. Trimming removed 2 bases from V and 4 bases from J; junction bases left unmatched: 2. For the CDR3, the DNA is TGTGCCAGCAGTGAACTAGCGGGAGGGCCAGAGACCCAGTACTTC. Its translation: CASSELAGGPETQYF.

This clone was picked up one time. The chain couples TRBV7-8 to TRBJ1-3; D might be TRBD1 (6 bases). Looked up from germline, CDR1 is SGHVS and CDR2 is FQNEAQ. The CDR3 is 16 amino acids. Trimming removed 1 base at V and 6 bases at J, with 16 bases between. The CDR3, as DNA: TGTGCCAGCAGCTTAGAGGGGAGATACAGGGAAAACACCATATATTTT. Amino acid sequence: CASSLEGRYRENTIYF.

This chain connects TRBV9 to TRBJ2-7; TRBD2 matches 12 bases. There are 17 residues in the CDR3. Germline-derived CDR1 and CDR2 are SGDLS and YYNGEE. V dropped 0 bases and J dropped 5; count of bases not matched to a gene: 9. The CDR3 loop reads CASSVDSSGRAFHEQYF. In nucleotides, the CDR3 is TGTGCCAGCAGCGTAGACTCTAGCGGGAGGGCCTTCCACGAGCAGTACTTC.